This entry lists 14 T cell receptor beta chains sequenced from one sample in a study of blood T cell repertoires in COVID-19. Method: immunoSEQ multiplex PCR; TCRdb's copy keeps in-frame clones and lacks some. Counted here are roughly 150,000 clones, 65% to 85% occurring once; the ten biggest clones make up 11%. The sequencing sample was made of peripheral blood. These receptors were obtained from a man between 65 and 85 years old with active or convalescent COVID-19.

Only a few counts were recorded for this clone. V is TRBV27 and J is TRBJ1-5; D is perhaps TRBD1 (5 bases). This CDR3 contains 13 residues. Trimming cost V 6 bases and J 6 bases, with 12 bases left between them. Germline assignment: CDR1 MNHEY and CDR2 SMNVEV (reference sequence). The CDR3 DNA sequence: TGTGCCAGCAGCCCGCAGGGTTTTCAGCCCCAGCATTTT. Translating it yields CASSPQGFQPQHF.

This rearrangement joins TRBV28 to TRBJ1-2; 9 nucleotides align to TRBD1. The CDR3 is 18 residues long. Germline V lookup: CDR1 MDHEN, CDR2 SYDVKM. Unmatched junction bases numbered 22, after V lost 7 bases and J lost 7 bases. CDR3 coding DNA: TGTGCCAGCAATGGGGGGACAGGGAGTGTGGGGGCCCTATCTGGCTACACCTTC. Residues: CASNGGTGSVGALSGYTF.

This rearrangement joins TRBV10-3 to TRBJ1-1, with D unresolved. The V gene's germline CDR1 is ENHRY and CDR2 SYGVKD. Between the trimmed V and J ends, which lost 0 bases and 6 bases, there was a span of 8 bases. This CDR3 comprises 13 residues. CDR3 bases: TGTGCCATCAGTGAGTCCCGGGTGCCTGAAGCTTTCTTT. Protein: CAISESRVPEAFF.

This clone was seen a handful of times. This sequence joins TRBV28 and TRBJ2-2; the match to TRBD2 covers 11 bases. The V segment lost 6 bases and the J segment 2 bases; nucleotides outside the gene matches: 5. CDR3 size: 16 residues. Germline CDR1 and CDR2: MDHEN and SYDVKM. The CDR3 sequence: CASRGSGRGNTGELFF. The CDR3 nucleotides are TGTGCCAGCAGGGGTAGCGGGAGGGGCAACACCGGGGAGCTGTTTTTT.

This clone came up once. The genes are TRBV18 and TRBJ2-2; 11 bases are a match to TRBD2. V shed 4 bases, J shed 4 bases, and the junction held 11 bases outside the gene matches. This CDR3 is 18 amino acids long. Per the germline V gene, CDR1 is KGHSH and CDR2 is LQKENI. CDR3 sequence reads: CASSRLGTSGSGTGELFF. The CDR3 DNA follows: TGTGCCAGCTCACGATTAGGGACTAGCGGTTCGGGCACCGGGGAGCTGTTTTTT.

The CDR3 is CASSLAHGGLDTGELFF. The DNA for the CDR3 is TGTGCCAGCAGCTTAGCTCACGGCGGCCTCGACACCGGGGAGCTGTTTTTT. The chain joins TRBV7-7 to TRBJ2-2; no reliable D call. Trimming removed 0 bases from V and 3 bases from J, with 14 bases in between. Germline CDR1 and CDR2: SSHAT and FNYEAQ (reference sequence). This CDR3 is built from 17 residues.

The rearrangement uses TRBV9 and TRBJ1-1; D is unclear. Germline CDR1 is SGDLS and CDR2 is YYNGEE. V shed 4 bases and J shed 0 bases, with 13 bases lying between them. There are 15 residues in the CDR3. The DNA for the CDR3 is TGTGCCAGCAGCCCTCGGACGGGATTGAACACTGAAGCTTTCTTT. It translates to CASSPRTGLNTEAFF.

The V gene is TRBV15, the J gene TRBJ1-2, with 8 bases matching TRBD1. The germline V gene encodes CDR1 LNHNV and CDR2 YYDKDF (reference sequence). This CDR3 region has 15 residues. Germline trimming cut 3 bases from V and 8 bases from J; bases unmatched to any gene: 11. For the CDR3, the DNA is TGTGCCACCAGCAGCAGACAGGGGCTACCAGGAGGCTACACCTTC. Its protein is CATSSRQGLPGGYTF.

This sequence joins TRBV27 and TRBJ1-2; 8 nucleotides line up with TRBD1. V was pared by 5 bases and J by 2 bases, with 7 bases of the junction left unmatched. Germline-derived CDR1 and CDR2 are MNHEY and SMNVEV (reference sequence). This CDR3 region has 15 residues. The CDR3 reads CASSRRDRGNYGYTF. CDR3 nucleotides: TGTGCCAGCAGTCGACGAGACAGGGGCAACTATGGCTACACCTTC.

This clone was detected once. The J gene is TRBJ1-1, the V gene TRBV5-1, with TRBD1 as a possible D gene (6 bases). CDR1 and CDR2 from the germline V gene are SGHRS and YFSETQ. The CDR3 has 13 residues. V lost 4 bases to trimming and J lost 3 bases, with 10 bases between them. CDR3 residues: CASSITGYTEAFF. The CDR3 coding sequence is TGCGCCAGCAGCATAACAGGGTACACTGAAGCTTTCTTT. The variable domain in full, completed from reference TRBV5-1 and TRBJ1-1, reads KAGVTQTPRYLIKTRGQQVTLSCSPISGHRSVSWYQQTPGQGLQFLFEYFSETQRNKGNFPGRFSGRQFSNSRSEMNVSTLELGDSALYLCASSITGYTEAFFGQGTRLTVV.

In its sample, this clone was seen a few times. In DNA, the CDR3 is TGTGCCAGCAGCGAATTGTCCTCAAGGACAGGGGGCACCGGGGAGCTGTTTTTT. Amino acid sequence: CASSELSSRTGGTGELFF. The chain carries TRBV7-9 and TRBJ2-2; 10 nucleotides line up with TRBD1. The CDR3 length is 18 residues. The V and J ends lost 5 bases and 4 bases, in that order; junction bases with no gene match: 13. Germline CDR1 and CDR2: SEHNR and FQNEAQ (reference sequence).

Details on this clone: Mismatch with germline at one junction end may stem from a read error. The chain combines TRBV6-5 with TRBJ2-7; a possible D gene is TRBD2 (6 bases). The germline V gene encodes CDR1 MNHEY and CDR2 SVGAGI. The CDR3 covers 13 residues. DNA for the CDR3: TGTGCAAGCACCGGGGGAAGCACCTACGAGCAGTACTTC. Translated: CASTGGSTYEQYF.

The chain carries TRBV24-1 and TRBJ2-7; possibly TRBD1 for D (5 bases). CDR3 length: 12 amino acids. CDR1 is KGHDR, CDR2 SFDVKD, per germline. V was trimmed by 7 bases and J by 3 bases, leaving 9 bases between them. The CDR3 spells CATRDNDYEQYF. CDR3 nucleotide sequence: TGTGCCACCAGGGACAATGACTACGAGCAGTACTTC.

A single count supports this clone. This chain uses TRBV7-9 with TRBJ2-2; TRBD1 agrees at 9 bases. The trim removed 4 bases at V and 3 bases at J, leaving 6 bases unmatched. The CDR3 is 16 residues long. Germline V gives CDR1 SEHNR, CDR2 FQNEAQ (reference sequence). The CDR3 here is CASSYPGQGHTGELFF. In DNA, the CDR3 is TGTGCCAGCAGCTATCCGGGACAGGGCCACACCGGGGAGCTGTTTTTT.